Shown below are 26 T cell receptor beta chains from a single sample sequenced in a study of long-term antiretroviral therapy in people with HIV. The libraries were made with immunoSEQ v3.0 at survey level. Using immunoSEQ multiplex PCR, the repertoire was profiled, and TCRdb retains in-frame clones only, with some absent. There are 30,000 to 40,000 clones in the sample; approximately 72% occur only once, and around 3.6% lies in the top ten. The material sequenced was unsorted PBMCs, taken 3 years after starting antiretroviral therapy. These receptor sequences come from a man aged 50-60 years with HIV.

This clone appeared a few times. The rearrangement links TRBV15 to TRBJ2-5, with 9 bases matching TRBD1. The CDR3 runs to 14 residues. The V and J ends lost 3 bases and 4 bases, in that order; junction bases with no gene match: 3. CDR1 is LNHNV and CDR2 is YYDKDF in the germline V gene (reference sequence). The CDR3 DNA reads TGTGCCACCAGCAGCCCGACAGGGGGAGAGACCCAGTACTTC. It yields the protein CATSSPTGGETQYF.

This chain links TRBV27 with TRBJ2-7; 8 bases match TRBD1. Unmatched junction bases numbered 9, after V lost 7 bases and J lost 4 bases. CDR1 is MNHEY, CDR2 SMNVEV, per germline (reference sequence). The CDR3 covers 14 residues. CDR3 nucleotide sequence: TGTGCCAGCACCGACAGGGGTATTTGGTACGAGCAGTACTTC. The encoded protein is CASTDRGIWYEQYF.

The V call is TRBV7-9, the J call TRBJ1-5, with D perhaps matching TRBD1 (6 bases). This CDR3 has 12 amino acids. The germline V gene encodes CDR1 SEHNR and CDR2 FQNEAQ (reference sequence). The V end was cut by 5 bases, the J end by 9 bases, with 11 bases between. The CDR3 spells CASSLGASPQHF. In DNA form, the CDR3 reads TGTGCCAGCAGCCTGGGGGCCTCGCCCCAGCATTTT.

The V call is TRBV5-1, the J call TRBJ2-2; 7 nucleotides line up with TRBD2. Trimming took 2 bases from V and 4 from J; bases not matched to a gene: 2. The CDR3 runs 14 residues. CDR1 is SGHRS, CDR2 YFSETQ, per germline. The CDR3 reads CASSFGRVTGELFF. The CDR3 DNA sequence: TGCGCCAGCAGCTTTGGGAGGGTCACCGGGGAGCTGTTTTTT.

The genes are TRBV6-5 and TRBJ2-7, with 15 bases fitting TRBD2. Germline V CDR1 and CDR2: MNHEY, SVGAGI. The CDR3 extends over 13 amino acids. V shed 11 bases, J shed 7 bases, and the junction held 6 bases outside the gene matches. The CDR3, as DNA: TGTGCCGCGATCGGGACTAGCGGGAGGGAGCAGTACTTC. Its translation is CAAIGTSGREQYF.

The chain has TRBV28 and TRBJ2-3, with TRBD2 as a possible D gene (5 bases). Germline V gene data show CDR1 as MDHEN and CDR2 as SYDVKM. The CDR3 sequence is 15 residues long. Trimming shortened V by 8 bases and J by 1 base, and 16 bases separated the two germline ends. The CDR3 reads CASASGSTGTDTQYF. The CDR3 DNA reads as TGTGCCAGCGCCTCGGGGAGCACGGGCACAGATACGCAGTATTTT.

The CDR3 nucleotides read TGTGCCAGCGAACGGACAGGGGATCACACCGGGGAGCTGTTTTTT. This encodes CASERTGDHTGELFF. This chain uses TRBV2 with TRBJ2-2; TRBD1 matches 9 bases. The CDR3 runs 15 residues. The germline V gene has CDR1 SNHLY and CDR2 FYNNEI. J was trimmed by 3 bases and V by 8 bases; bases with no gene match: 7.

The chain combines TRBV7-2 with TRBJ2-7; tentative D call: TRBD1 (5 bases). The CDR3 contains 15 residues. V was cut by 4 bases and J by 2 bases, with 15 bases left in between. Germline V lookup: CDR1 SGHTA, CDR2 FQGNSA. For the CDR3, the DNA is TGTGCCAGCAGCTCGCAGGGAAAGGTGACCTACGAGCAGTACTTC. Translation: CASSSQGKVTYEQYF.

The chain has TRBV19 and TRBJ2-3; either TRBD1 or TRBD2 may supply D (5 bases each). Germline assignment: CDR1 LNHDA and CDR2 SQIVND (reference sequence). The CDR3 contains 16 residues. Trimming left V 1 base short and J 2 bases short, with 13 bases between. CDR3 amino acids: CASSIVLGVFTDTQYF. For the CDR3, the DNA is TGTGCCAGTAGTATAGTTTTGGGGGTATTCACAGATACGCAGTATTTT.

The chain joins TRBV5-6 to TRBJ1-1, with D unclear. Between the trimmed V and J ends, which lost 4 bases and 0 bases, there was a span of 10 bases. CDR1 and CDR2 (germline): SGHDT, YYEEEE. This CDR3 contains 14 residues. The CDR3 bases are TGTGCCAGCAGCGCTAATGGGATGAACACTGAAGCTTTCTTT. Its protein product is CASSANGMNTEAFF. Together with reference TRBV5-6 and TRBJ1-1, the CDR3 gives the full variable domain: DAGVTQSPTHLIKTRGQQVTLRCSPKSGHDTVSWYQQALGQGPQFIFQYYEEEERQRGNFPDRFSGHQFPNYSSELNVNALLLGDSALYLCASSANGMNTEAFFGQGTRLTVV.

The rearrangement links TRBV5-6 to TRBJ2-6, with D possibly being TRBD1 (6 bases). The germline V gene has CDR1 SGHDT and CDR2 YYEEEE. There are 14 residues in the CDR3. V was pared by 6 bases and J by 4 bases, with 11 bases between. DNA for the CDR3: TGTGCCAGCACGCCCAGGGGCGGGGCCAACGTCCTGACTTTC. Protein: CASTPRGGANVLTF.

This rearrangement joins TRBV7-2 to TRBJ1-3; D may be TRBD1 (5 bases). Germline lookup yields CDR1 SGHTA and CDR2 FQGNSA. This CDR3 has 16 amino acids. The V and J ends lost 0 bases and 0 bases respectively, with 9 bases between them. In DNA, the CDR3 is TGTGCCAGCAGCTTAGCGACGGGACTCTCTGGAAACACCATATATTTT. This translates into CASSLATGLSGNTIYF. Supplemented by reference TRBV7-2 and TRBJ1-3, the full variable domain reads GAGVSQSPSNKVTEKGKDVELRCDPISGHTALYWYRQSLGQGLEFLIYFQGNSAPDKSGLPSDRFSAERTGGSVSTLTIQRTQQEDSAVYLCASSLATGLSGNTIYFGEGSWLTVV.

In this sample, this clone turned up a few times. A read error may account for a junction end that differs from germline. The chain links TRBV28 to TRBJ1-4; D not resolved. The CDR3 has 12 amino acids. Germline values: CDR1 MDHEN, CDR2 SYDVKM. The CDR3 DNA reads TGTGCCAGCAGTGAACGCCCCGGGGTAATCGTTTTT. As protein: CASSERPGVIVF.

The CDR3 DNA reads as TGTGCCAGCAGTTACGCCGGGCCCCTGGAGACCCAGTACTTC. Protein: CASSYAGPLETQYF. The chain couples TRBV6-5 to TRBJ2-5; D ambiguous. Germline CDR1 and CDR2: MNHEY and SVGAGI. Trimming took off 2 bases at V and 5 bases at J, with 12 bases between the two ends. CDR3 size: 14 residues.

This CDR3 is CASSPPGANRGEQYF. DNA for the CDR3: TGTGCCAGCAGTCCCCCAGGGGCAAATAGAGGCGAGCAGTACTTC. The rearrangement links TRBV28 to TRBJ2-7; D might be TRBD1 (6 bases). This CDR3 contains 15 residues. Germline CDR1 MDHEN, CDR2 SYDVKM. The V end was cut by 5 bases, the J end by 6 bases, with 20 bases between.

CDR3 residues: CASSLGGGRANTGELFF. The CDR3 DNA follows: TGTGCCAGCAGCTTGGGGGGCGGGAGAGCGAACACCGGGGAGCTGTTTTTT. The V call is TRBV5-6, the J call TRBJ2-2, with 7 bases aligning to TRBD2. Germline lookup yields CDR1 SGHDT and CDR2 YYEEEE. The CDR3 is 17 residues long. V lost 0 bases and J lost 0; bases outside the gene matches: 5.

The chain recombines TRBV28 with TRBJ1-2; D is unresolved. The V end was cut by 4 bases, the J end by 4 bases, with 13 bases between. This CDR3 has 14 amino acids. Looked up from germline, CDR1 is MDHEN and CDR2 is SYDVKM. This CDR3 reads CASSSLAGPYGYTF. CDR3 sequence (DNA): TGTGCCAGCAGTTCCCTTGCAGGCCCCTATGGCTACACCTTC.

The count of this clone is one. At one end, the junction sequence differs from germline, possibly due to a read error. The rearrangement joins TRBV5-6 to TRBJ1-2, with D unclear. The CDR3 has 14 residues. CDR1 SGHDT and CDR2 YYEEEE come from the germline V gene. CDR3 bases: TGTGCCAGCAGCTTGGTGGCAGTTACTAATGGTTACACCTTC. Translating gives CASSLVAVTNGYTF.

This clone showed up just a few times. The chain uses TRBV29-1 and TRBJ2-5, with D possibly called TRBD1 or TRBD2 (6 bases each). Germline V gives CDR1 SQVTM, CDR2 ANQGSEA. Trimming removed 8 bases from V and 4 bases from J, with 20 bases in between. The CDR3 length is 14 residues. Here the CDR3 DNA reads TGCAGCCTTTGGAGTAGCGGAGGGGGAGAGACCCAGTACTTC. This sequence encodes CSLWSSGGGETQYF.

The V gene is TRBV29-1, the J gene TRBJ2-2; D is possibly TRBD1 (6 bases). Germline CDR1 is SQVTM and CDR2 is ANQGSEA. Trimming removed 4 bases from V and 2 bases from J, with 11 bases in between. The CDR3 contains 14 residues. This CDR3 is CSVAGDQNTGELFF. DNA for the CDR3: TGCAGCGTTGCAGGGGACCAAAACACCGGGGAGCTGTTTTTT.

The chain carries TRBV9 and TRBJ2-5; the D gene is possibly TRBD2 (5 bases). This CDR3 comprises 15 residues. Trimming left V 3 bases short and J 0 bases short, with 12 bases between. The germline gives CDR1 SGDLS, CDR2 YYNGEE. CDR3 loop: CASSDDGVYQETQYF. CDR3 nucleotides: TGTGCCAGCAGCGACGACGGGGTTTACCAAGAGACCCAGTACTTC.

The genes are TRBV9 and TRBJ2-7, with D perhaps TRBD1 or TRBD2 (6 bases each). The V gene's germline CDR1 is SGDLS and CDR2 YYNGEE. The CDR3 contains 15 residues. Between the trimmed V and J ends, which lost 1 base and 5 bases, there was a span of 16 bases. DNA for the CDR3: TGTGCCAGCAGCGTATGGGGGGCGGCCGGAAACGAGCAGTACTTC. Protein sequence: CASSVWGAAGNEQYF. The variable domain in full, with the rest retrieved from reference TRBV9 and TRBJ2-7, is DSGVTQTPKHLITATGQRVTLRCSPRSGDLSVYWYQQSLDQGLQFLIQYYNGEERAKGNILERFSAQQFPDLHSELNLSSLELGDSALYFCASSVWGAAGNEQYFGPGTRLTVT.

V gene TRBV5-1 combines with J gene TRBJ2-3; D perhaps matches TRBD2 (6 bases). There are 13 residues in the CDR3. Trimming removed 4 bases at V and 4 bases at J, with 10 bases between. Per the germline V gene, CDR1 is SGHRS and CDR2 is YFSETQ. Here the CDR3 DNA reads TGCGCCAGCAGCGTGGAGGGGTCAGATACGCAGTATTTT. Translation gives CASSVEGSDTQYF. Based on the CDR3 plus reference TRBV5-1 and TRBJ2-3, the full variable domain is KAGVTQTPRYLIKTRGQQVTLSCSPISGHRSVSWYQQTPGQGLQFLFEYFSETQRNKGNFPGRFSGRQFSNSRSEMNVSTLELGDSALYLCASSVEGSDTQYFGPGTRLTVL.

The rearrangement joins TRBV2 to TRBJ1-2, with D possibly TRBD1 on 6 matching bases. The CDR3 sequence is 13 residues long. Between the trimmed V and J ends, which lost 7 bases and 3 bases, there was a span of 12 bases. Germline assignment: CDR1 SNHLY and CDR2 FYNNEI. CDR3 amino acids: CASTPGADYGYTF. The CDR3 DNA is TGTGCCAGCACCCCGGGGGCAGACTATGGCTACACCTTC.

The CDR3, as DNA: TGTGCCAGCAGCTTAGGGACGCCTAATTCACCCCTCCACTTT. This translates into CASSLGTPNSPLHF. The chain links TRBV7-9 to TRBJ1-6, with unresolved D. Germline CDR1 is SEHNR and CDR2 is FQNEAQ (reference sequence). This CDR3 region has 14 residues. Deletions cut 1 base from V and 6 bases from J, with 7 bases between.

The chain has TRBV27 and TRBJ1-2; 11 bases agree with TRBD1. Germline V gene lookup returns CDR1 MNHEY and CDR2 SMNVEV (reference sequence). The CDR3 totals 14 residues. V was pared by 4 bases and J by 7 bases, with 5 bases of the junction left unmatched. Here the CDR3 reads CASSSGQGVFGYTF. CDR3 bases: TGTGCCAGCAGTTCGGGACAGGGGGTTTTTGGCTACACCTTC.